This T cell receptor (beta chain) was captured in a study of beta chain features in type 1 diabetes (dated by TCRdb to between 2018 and 2020). At the level of the whole study: Mean age, gender distribution, total cell number and subset yield did not differ between patients and healthy donors. Across all samples, around 99 million sorted cells were examined, and cell number per subset correlated strongly with RNA yield. In the study, recently diagnosed type 1 diabetes patients and matched healthy donors were compared on the TCRB repertoires of their sorted circulating CD4+ T cell subsets. Regulatory and stem cell-like memory subsets were isolated from only 8 patients and roughly eight healthy donors, whereas naive and central memory subsets came from all 30 or so donors. Beyond this particular receptor, the publication reports: At VDJ recombination sites, patients with type 1 diabetes made fewer insertions and deleted more nucleotides, a pattern implying thymic rearrangement abnormalities. PCR may preferentially amplify shorter templates, but because patient and control samples were amplified and corrected together, any resulting skew would affect both groups equally. Because cDNA was sequenced instead of genomic DNA, activated cells with high expression could be over-represented, although the groups did not differ in activation or CD3 levels. Type 1 diabetes patients showed a moderate but significant shortening of TCRB CDR3 length in all four CD4+ subsets. Naive, central memory and regulatory TCRB repertoires appeared to be more alike among patients than among healthy donors. HLA sub-analyses involved small numbers of individuals, so any influence of HLA type on TCRB rearrangement remained unresolved.

The trim is 2 bases for V and 10 bases for J, with a gap of 15 bases between the germline ends. The CDR3, cysteine through phenylalanine, is 14 amino acids long. The sequence is cut down to CDR3 DNA, 42 bases in frame from base 1. According to the germline V gene, CDR1 reads SNHLY and CDR2 reads FYNNEI. This clone appeared a few times. Its antigen is still unknown. Base quality data are lacking; no much larger clone is found one base away. All of the isolated RNA was reverse transcribed with the High Capacity cDNA Reverse Transcription Kit, so expressed TCRB transcripts were sequenced. Deep immunoSEQ sequencing was applied to naive, central memory and regulatory T cell samples, giving an average of about 3.7 million total reads per sample. Sorted cells were lysed in RLT buffer, and RNA was extracted using DNase-treated RNeasy Micro or Mini kits according to cell number. Each cell subset was processed separately to prevent cross-contamination, with patient and healthy donor samples processed together. TCRB sequences were amplified from cDNA with the immunoSEQ multiplex PCR, producing 87-bp fragments spanning the CDR3 region. The amplicons were sequenced using the Illumina HiSeq platform. In the source study's methods: Synthetic template baselines were used to correct PCR bias computationally, reads within Hamming distance 2 were collapsed together, and singletons that could not be merged were discarded. Reads were aligned against IMGT to assign V, D and J genes, CDR3 length and insertions or deletions at six rearrangement sites. Within each subset, clonotype counts were normalized to sorted cell number, and only after that were true diversity and Gini coefficients computed with the tcR R package. The overlap coefficient, calculated on TCRB nucleotide sequences, was used to measure repertoire sharing. Out-of-frame TCRB sequences from naive cells were analyzed to stand in for the pre-selection repertoire. The table was pulled from immuneACCESS by TCRdb, which kept in-frame rearrangements only. Such tables lose some clones; where checked, under half of the loss comes from unresolved V genes, and the rest has no known cause. V, J and clone size are those of that table, while D and trimming were read from the DNA. The sample table shows 970,000 or so clones, and under 20% are seen once. The leading ten clones occupy 0.023% of the sample.

A single peripheral blood draw of approximately 110 mL on average was collected from each donor into heparinised tubes. Naive, central memory, regulatory and stem cell-like memory CD4+ T cells were sorted on a BD FACSAria II using a panel including CD45RO, CCR7, CD25, CD127, CD95 and CD27. Every sorted population had a purity above 95%. Right away, PBMCs were isolated by Lymphoprep density gradient centrifugation and were stained directly, with no culture step. So that batch effects would be minimized, each experiment stained and sorted samples in pairs, pairing one healthy donor with one patient. This receptor was obtained from a woman between 18 and 30 years old in good health. The V and J segments used are TRBV2 and TRBJ2-1, with a tentative D gene TRBD1 over 5 matching bases. Sequenced material: naive CD4+ T cells from blood. The cell subset or site label corresponds to: true naive CD4+ T cells. The CDR3 region: CASSERVRVGEQFF. In nucleotide form, the sequence is TGTGCCAGCAGTGAAAGGGTCAGGGTGGGCGAGCAGTTCTTC. The entire variable domain, with the stretches around the CDR3 drawn from the reference TRBV2 and TRBJ2-1 proteins, is EPEVTQTPSHQVTQMGQEVILRCVPISNHLYFYWYRQILGQKVEFLVSFYNNEISEKSEIFDDQFSVERPDGSNFTLKIRSTKLEDSAMYFCASSERVRVGEQFFGPGTRLTVL.